This paragraph covers one T cell receptor beta chain sequence. These data are taken from a study of blood T cell repertoires in COVID-19. Study in general: Italy, Spain and the United States were the sources of the convalescent and acute COVID-19 samples. PBMCs, B-cell-depleted T cells, or T cells were the source of the cDNA or gDNA that made up the material.

Methods used by the authors: Amplification from reference gene primers served as the basis for estimated nucleated cell counts. The repertoire was sequenced with immunoSEQ multiplex PCR; TCRdb's copy has only in-frame clones and lacks some. D and trimming were read from the DNA, whereas the V and J calls and clone size are those reported in that table. The sample shows about 180,000 clones, more than 75% of them seen only once. This CDR3 has 17 amino acids. Germline values: CDR1 SGHVS, CDR2 FNYEAQ. V lost 1 base to trimming and J lost 7 bases, with 19 bases between them. The sequence came from a man in his forties with active or convalescent COVID-19. The chain recombines TRBV7-6 with TRBJ1-4, with a possible D match to TRBD1 (6 bases). The sequencing input was peripheral blood. The CDR3 DNA follows: TGTGCCAGCAGCTTAGAGGGTGGGACACCCACGGGTGAAAAACTGTTTTTT. Amino acid sequence: CASSLEGGTPTGEKLFF. The full variable domain, with the rest looked up from reference TRBV7-6 and TRBJ1-4, is GAGVSQSPRYKVTKRGQDVALRCDPISGHVSLYWYRQALGQGPEFLTYFNYEAQQDKSGLPNDRFSAERPEGSISTLTIQRTEQRDSAMYRCASSLEGGTPTGEKLFFGSGTQLSVL.